These 10 T cell receptor beta chains share one sample of origin, sequenced in a study of blood T cell repertoires in COVID-19. This table comes from immunoSEQ multiplex PCR, and its TCRdb copy is limited to in-frame clones, with some not included. The table records 150,000 to 200,000 clones, approximately 87% of them present only once. Sequenced input: peripheral blood. All receptors come from a man younger than 35 with active or convalescent COVID-19.

The chain has TRBV19 and TRBJ1-1; unclear D gene. This CDR3 spans 13 amino acids. Germline V gene lookup returns CDR1 LNHDA and CDR2 SQIVND (reference sequence). V lost 5 bases and J lost 5, with 12 bases in between. CDR3 loop: CASSYQSGTEAFF. The CDR3 bases are TGTGCCAGTAGTTACCAGTCGGGGACTGAAGCTTTCTTT.

J is TRBJ1-4 and V is TRBV18; D remains unclear. Germline assignment: CDR1 KGHSH and CDR2 LQKENI. There are 13 residues in the CDR3. Trimming stripped 6 bases from V and 4 bases from J, with 9 bases between. The CDR3 spells CASSRRINEKLFF. The CDR3 DNA follows: TGTGCCAGCTCCCGGCGGATTAATGAAAAACTGTTTTTT.

This clone occurred a few times. The V and J genes are TRBV6-5 and TRBJ1-4; TRBD1 matches at 10 bases. Germline-derived CDR1 and CDR2 are MNHEY and SVGAGI. J lost 6 bases, V lost 4 bases, and 2 bases had no gene match. The CDR3 consists of 14 residues. This CDR3 is CASSWTGGYEKLFF. CDR3 nucleotides: TGTGCCAGCAGTTGGACAGGGGGTTATGAAAAACTGTTTTTT.

The rearrangement links TRBV5-1 to TRBJ1-2; 7 bases line up with TRBD1. J lost 6 bases, V lost 2 bases, and 16 bases had no gene match. The CDR3 is 17 residues long. Looked up from germline, CDR1 is SGHRS and CDR2 is YFSETQ. CDR3 protein: CASSFRGQASGLDGYTF. In DNA form, the CDR3 reads TGCGCCAGCAGCTTCCGAGGACAGGCGTCAGGACTTGATGGCTACACCTTC.

This clone appeared a single time. The chain joins TRBV12-5 to TRBJ1-1; a possible D gene is TRBD1 (6 bases). V lost 3 bases and J 11 bases, leaving 19 bases between the germline ends. The CDR3 has 14 amino acids. Looked up from germline, CDR1 is LGHNT and CDR2 is FRNRAP. The chain's CDR3 is CASGLLGGGGAAFF. The CDR3 DNA reads as TGTGCTAGTGGTTTACTAGGGGGGGGCGGAGCCGCTTTCTTT. The complete variable domain, with remaining parts taken from reference TRBV12-5 and TRBJ1-1, reads DARVTQTPRHKVTEMGQEVTMRCQPILGHNTVFWYRQTMMQGLELLAYFRNRAPLDDSGMPKDRFSAEMPDATLATLKIQPSEPRDSAVYFCASGLLGGGGAAFFGQGTRLTVV.

The V gene is TRBV7-2, the J gene TRBJ2-5; TRBD1 agrees at 7 bases. Germline loops: CDR1 SGHTA, CDR2 FQGNSA. The CDR3 loop spans 13 amino acids. V shed 7 bases and J 4 bases; nucleotides not matched to a gene: 6. The CDR3 loop is CASTPTGLETQYF. In DNA form, the CDR3 reads TGTGCCAGCACCCCGACAGGGCTAGAGACCCAGTACTTC.

The chain joins TRBV24-1 to TRBJ2-1; 15 bases fit TRBD2. This CDR3 has 14 amino acids. CDR1 is KGHDR and CDR2 is SFDVKD in the germline V gene. With V trimmed by 8 bases and J by 9 bases, 4 bases remained unmatched. This CDR3 reads CATTGLAGGGEQFF. Here the CDR3 DNA reads TGTGCCACCACAGGACTAGCGGGAGGGGGTGAGCAGTTCTTC.

This clone was seen only a few times. The chain carries TRBV2 and TRBJ2-7, with TRBD2 matching 7 bases. The length of the CDR3 is 14 residues. CDR1 is SNHLY, CDR2 FYNNEI, per germline. Unmatched junction bases numbered 4, after V lost 4 bases and J lost 1 base. The CDR3 nucleotides read TGTGCCAGCAGTGCCGAGCGGGATTCCTACGAGCAGTACTTC. Translated: CASSAERDSYEQYF. Filled out from reference TRBV2 and TRBJ2-7, the complete variable domain reads EPEVTQTPSHQVTQMGQEVILRCVPISNHLYFYWYRQILGQKVEFLVSFYNNEISEKSEIFDDQFSVERPDGSNFTLKIRSTKLEDSAMYFCASSAERDSYEQYFGPGTRLTVT.

The J gene is TRBJ2-1, the V gene TRBV7-6; D not resolved. The CDR3 loop spans 11 amino acids. V was shortened by 5 bases and J by 9 bases, with 8 bases between the two germline ends. Germline V lookup: CDR1 SGHVS, CDR2 FNYEAQ. The CDR3 here is CASSPSLEQFF. CDR3 DNA sequence: TGTGCCAGCAGCCCTAGTCTTGAGCAGTTCTTC. Complete variable domain (other parts from reference TRBV7-6 and TRBJ2-1): GAGVSQSPRYKVTKRGQDVALRCDPISGHVSLYWYRQALGQGPEFLTYFNYEAQQDKSGLPNDRFSAERPEGSISTLTIQRTEQRDSAMYRCASSPSLEQFFGPGTRLTVL.

The rearrangement links TRBV6-2 or TRBV6-3 to TRBJ1-2; 10 bases align to TRBD1. This CDR3 region has 17 residues. The germline V gene has CDR1 MNHEY and CDR2 SVGEGT. The J segment lost 6 bases and the V segment lost 5 bases, leaving 15 bases of the junction unmatched. The CDR3 protein is CASSPRDRGSPGHGYTF. CDR3 DNA: TGTGCCAGCAGTCCCCGGGACAGGGGTTCTCCCGGTCATGGCTACACCTTC.